Sequencing of this T cell receptor (beta chain) was carried out in a study of cytomegalovirus exposure and HLA in healthy donors. Study-level points and caveats: In a later analysis, at a false discovery rate of 0.05, about 15,000 TCR beta sequences were associated with HLA alleles.

A remark on this clone: The antigen remains undetermined.

13 Jbeta primers and 60 Vbeta primers were used for the PCR. Here immunoSEQ multiplex PCR was the method, and the copy in TCRdb shows in-frame clones only, minus some. This sample carries about 180,000 clones, about four fifths of them seen once, and the ten largest clones take about 7%. The source is a man aged 30 to 39 in good health and CMV-seropositive. The specimen was PBMCs.

CDR3 sequence (DNA): TGTGCCAGCTCACCACTCGACACCGGGGAGCTGTTTTTT. Translating it yields CASSPLDTGELFF. The chain couples TRBV18 to TRBJ2-2; D unresolved. The CDR3 has 13 amino acids. Per the germline V gene, CDR1 is KGHSH and CDR2 is LQKENI. V lost 1 base to trimming and J lost 3 bases, with 3 bases between them.